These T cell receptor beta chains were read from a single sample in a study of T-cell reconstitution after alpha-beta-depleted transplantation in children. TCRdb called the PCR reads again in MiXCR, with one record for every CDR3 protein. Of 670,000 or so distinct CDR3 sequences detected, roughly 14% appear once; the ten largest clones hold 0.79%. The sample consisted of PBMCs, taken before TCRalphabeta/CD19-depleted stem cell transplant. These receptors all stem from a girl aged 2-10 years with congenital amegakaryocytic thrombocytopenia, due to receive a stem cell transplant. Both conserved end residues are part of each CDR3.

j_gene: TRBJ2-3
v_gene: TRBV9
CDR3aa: CASSPPGLADTDTQYF

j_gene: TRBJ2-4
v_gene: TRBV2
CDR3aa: CASSEVGDSAKNIQYF

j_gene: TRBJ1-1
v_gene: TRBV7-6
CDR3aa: CASSFQLSMNTEAFF

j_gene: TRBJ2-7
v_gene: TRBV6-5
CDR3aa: CASSWRAGDEQYF

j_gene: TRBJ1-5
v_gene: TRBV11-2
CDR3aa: CASSALHSNQPQHF

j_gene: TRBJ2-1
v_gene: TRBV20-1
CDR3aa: CSARAAGTSGRTYNEQFF

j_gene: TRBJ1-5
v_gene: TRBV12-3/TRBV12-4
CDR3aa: CASGLQNQPQHF

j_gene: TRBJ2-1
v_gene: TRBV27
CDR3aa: CASSLKSGPLYNEQFF

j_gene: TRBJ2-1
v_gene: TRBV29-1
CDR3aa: CSVSEGRGNEQFF

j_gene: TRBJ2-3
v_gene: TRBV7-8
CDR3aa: CASRDRDLFSSTDTQYF

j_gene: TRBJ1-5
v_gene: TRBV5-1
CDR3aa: CASSRDRQPQHF

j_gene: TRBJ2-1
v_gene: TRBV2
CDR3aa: CASSEARRLDEQFF

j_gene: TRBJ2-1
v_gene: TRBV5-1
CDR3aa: CASSLVVGRGNEQFF

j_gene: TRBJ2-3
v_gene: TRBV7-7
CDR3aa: CASSPNTAGGEGCTQYF

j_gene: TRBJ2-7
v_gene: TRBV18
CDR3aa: CASSPIPGQGYEQYF

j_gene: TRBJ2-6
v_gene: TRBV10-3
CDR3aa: CAITRPDRALLYMLSGANVLTF

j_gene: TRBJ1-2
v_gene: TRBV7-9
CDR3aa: CASNPSESVRGYTF

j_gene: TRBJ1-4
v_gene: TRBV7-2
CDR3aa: CASSLTGGTNEKLFF

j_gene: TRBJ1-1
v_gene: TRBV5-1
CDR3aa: CASSLAGQPNTEAFF

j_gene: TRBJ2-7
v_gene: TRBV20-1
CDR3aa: CSAVTGTSGVSYEQYF

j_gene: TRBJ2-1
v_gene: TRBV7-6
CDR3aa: CASSYSGRASYNAQFF

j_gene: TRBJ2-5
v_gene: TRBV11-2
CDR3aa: CASSVGAEETQYF

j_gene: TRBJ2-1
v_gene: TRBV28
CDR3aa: CASRLSGDSYNEQFF

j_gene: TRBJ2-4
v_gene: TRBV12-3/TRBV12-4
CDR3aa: CASNSRDENIQYF

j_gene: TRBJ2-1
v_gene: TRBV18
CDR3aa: CASSPAGQSYNEQFF

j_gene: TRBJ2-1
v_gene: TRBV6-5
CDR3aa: CASSYFAWGNEQFF

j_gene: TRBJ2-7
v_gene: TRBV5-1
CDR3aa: CASSWGLATDEQYF

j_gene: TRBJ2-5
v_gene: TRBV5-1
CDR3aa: CASSLVLKQETQYF

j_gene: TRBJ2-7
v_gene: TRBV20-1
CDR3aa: CSALRYEQYF

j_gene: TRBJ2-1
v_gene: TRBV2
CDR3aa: CANANSQWGVNEQFF

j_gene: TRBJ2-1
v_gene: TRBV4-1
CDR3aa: CASSQGWTGSHNEQFF

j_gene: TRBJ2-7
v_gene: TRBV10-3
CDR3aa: CAISETPKGEYEQYF

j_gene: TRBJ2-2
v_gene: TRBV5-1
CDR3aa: CATQGLAGNTGELFF

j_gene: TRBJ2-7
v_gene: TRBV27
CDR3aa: CASSLRGSPYYEQYF

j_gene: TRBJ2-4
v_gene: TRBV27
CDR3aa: CASSHRTGDANIQYF

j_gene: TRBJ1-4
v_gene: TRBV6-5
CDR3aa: CASSGVGEKLFF

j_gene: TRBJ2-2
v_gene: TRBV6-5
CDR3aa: CASSSSTVGELFF

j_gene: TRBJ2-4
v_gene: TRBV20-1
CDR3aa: CSATKTGLAGERHIQYF

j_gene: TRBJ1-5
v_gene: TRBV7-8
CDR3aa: CASSPRRTPRQPQHF

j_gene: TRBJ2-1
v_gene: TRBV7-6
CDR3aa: CASSPARVGNGEQFF

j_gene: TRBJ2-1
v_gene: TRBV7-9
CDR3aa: CASSPKVGSGGEQFF

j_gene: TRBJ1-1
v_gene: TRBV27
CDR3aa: CASSFFWGSNTEAFF